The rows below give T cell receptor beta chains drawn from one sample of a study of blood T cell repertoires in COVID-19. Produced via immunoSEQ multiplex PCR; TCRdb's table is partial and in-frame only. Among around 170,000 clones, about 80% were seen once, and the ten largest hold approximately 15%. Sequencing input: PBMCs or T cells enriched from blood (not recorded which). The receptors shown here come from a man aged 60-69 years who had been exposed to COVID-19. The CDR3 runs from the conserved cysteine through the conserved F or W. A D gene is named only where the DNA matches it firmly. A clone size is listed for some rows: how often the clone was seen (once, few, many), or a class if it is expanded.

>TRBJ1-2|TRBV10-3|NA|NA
TGTGCCATCAGGGTGACAGGAGCCTATGGCTACACCTTC
CAIRVTGAYGYTF
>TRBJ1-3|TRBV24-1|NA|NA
TGTGCCACCTCGGGCTCTGGAAACACCATATATTTT
CATSGSGNTIYF
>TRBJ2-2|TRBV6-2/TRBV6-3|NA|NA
TGTGCCAGCAGTTACGACATGAGTGCCTCCGCGAACACCGGGGAGCTGTTTTTT
CASSYDMSASANTGELFF
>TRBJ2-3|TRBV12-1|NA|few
TGTGCCAGCAGCTTCCCGGCCATAAGGGGGGGAGCAGATACGCAGTATTTT
CASSFPAIRGGADTQYF
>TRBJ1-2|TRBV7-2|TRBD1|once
TGTGCCAGCAGCTTAGCGGGACAGGGGCGGAACTATGGCTACACCTTC
CASSLAGQGRNYGYTF
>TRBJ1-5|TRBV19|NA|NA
TGTGCCAGTAGGGTCAGGGTAAGCAATCAGCCCCAGCATTTT
CASRVRVSNQPQHF
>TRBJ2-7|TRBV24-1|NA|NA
TGTGCCACCAGTGACCCTACAGTGTCTCCCTACGAGCAGTACTTC
CATSDPTVSPYEQYF
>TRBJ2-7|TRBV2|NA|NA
TGTGCCAGCAGTCTAGAGGACTGGACCGGAGAGCAGTACTTC
CASSLEDWTGEQYF
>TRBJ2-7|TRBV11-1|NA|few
TGTGCCAGCAGCTACCCTGGGGGCCTTAGCTCCTACGAGCAGTACTTC
CASSYPGGLSSYEQYF
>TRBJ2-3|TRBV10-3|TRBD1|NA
TGTGCCATCAGTCCGGGACAGGGCATAGATACGCAGTATTTT
CAISPGQGIDTQYF
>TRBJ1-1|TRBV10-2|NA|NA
TGCGCCAGCAGTCCCCAGGCCACTGAAGCTTTCTTT
CASSPQATEAFF
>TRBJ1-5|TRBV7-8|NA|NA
TGTGCCAGCAGCTTAACGGAGTCTCAGCCCCAGCATTTT
CASSLTESQPQHF
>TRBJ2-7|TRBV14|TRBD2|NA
TGTGCCAGCAGCCAAGGGGCTAGCGGACTCTCCTACGAGCAGTACTTC
CASSQGASGLSYEQYF
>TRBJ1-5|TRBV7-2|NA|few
TGTGCCAGCAGCTTAATAGACAATCAGCCCCAGCATTTT
CASSLIDNQPQHF
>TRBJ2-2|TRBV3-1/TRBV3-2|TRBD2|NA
TGTGCCAGCAGCGGGACTAGCGGGAGCTCCGGGGAGCTGTTTTTT
CASSGTSGSSGELFF
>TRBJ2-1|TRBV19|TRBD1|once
TGTGCCAGTAATACACAGGGGATCTCCTACAATGAGCAGTTCTTC
CASNTQGISYNEQFF
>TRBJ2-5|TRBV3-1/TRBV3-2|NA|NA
TGTGCCAGCAGCGACCAAGGCCTAGCAGCTTATGAGACCCAGTACTTC
CASSDQGLAAYETQYF
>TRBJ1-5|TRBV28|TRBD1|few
TGTGCCAGCATACAGGGGTCTATTCAGCCCCAGCATTTT
CASIQGSIQPQHF
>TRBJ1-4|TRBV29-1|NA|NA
TGCAGCGTTGAAGGGGGCGCGAATGAAAAACTGTTTTTT
CSVEGGANEKLFF
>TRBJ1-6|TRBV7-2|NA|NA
TGTGCCAGCAGCTTAGTCAACTATAATTCACCCCTCCACTTT
CASSLVNYNSPLHF
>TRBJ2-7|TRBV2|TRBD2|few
TGTGCCAGCAGTGAATTCGGACTAGCGGACTACGAGCAGTACTTC
CASSEFGLADYEQYF
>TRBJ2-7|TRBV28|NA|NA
TGTGCCAGCACCGACCCCGGGACACCCCCCTACGAGCAGTACTTC
CASTDPGTPPYEQYF
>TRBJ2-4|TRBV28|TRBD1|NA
TGTGCTCACCGACAGGGACACATTCAGTACTTC
CAHRQGHIQYF
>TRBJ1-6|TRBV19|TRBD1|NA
TGTGCCAGCTCCATACCCCAGGGACAGGGGAATTCACCCCTCCACTTT
CASSIPQGQGNSPLHF
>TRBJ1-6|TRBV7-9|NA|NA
TGTGCCAGCAGCTTATCGGGGAAGGATTCACCCCTCCACTTT
CASSLSGKDSPLHF
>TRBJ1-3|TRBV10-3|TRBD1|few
TGTGCCATAAGTACAGGGGACCTCTCTGGAAACACCATATATTTT
CAISTGDLSGNTIYF
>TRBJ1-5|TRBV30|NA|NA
TGTGCCTGGAAGGGCGGAGGAAATCAGCCCCAGCATTTT
CAWKGGGNQPQHF
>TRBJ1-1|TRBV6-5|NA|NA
TGTGCCAGCAGTTACGAGGGGAGGGGCACTGAAGCTTTCTTT
CASSYEGRGTEAFF
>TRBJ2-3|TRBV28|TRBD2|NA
TGTGCCAGCAGTGGGACTAGCGCGGTCGAGATCACGTATACGCAGTATTTT
CASSGTSAVEITYTQYF
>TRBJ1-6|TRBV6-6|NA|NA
TGTGCCAGCAGTTACTCCGGACAGATCCATAATTCACCCCTCCACTTT
CASSYSGQIHNSPLHF
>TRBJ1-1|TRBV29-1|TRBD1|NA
TGCAGCGCCACCCCCCGGGGTACAGACAGGGACACTGAAGCTTTCTTT
CSATPRGTDRDTEAFF
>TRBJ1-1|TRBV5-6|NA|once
TGTGCCAGCAGCTTACAGGGACATACCTTCATGAACACTGAAGCTTTCTTT
CASSLQGHTFMNTEAFF
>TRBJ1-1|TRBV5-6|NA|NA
TGTGCCAGCAGCTCCCCAGGGCTCACTGAAGCTTTCTTT
CASSSPGLTEAFF
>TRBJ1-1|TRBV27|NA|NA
TGTGCCAGCAGCCTGACACCAGCCCGTGCTGCTTTCTTT
CASSLTPARAAFF
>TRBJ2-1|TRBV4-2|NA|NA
TGTGCCAGCAGCCAGCCCAGAAACAATGAGCAGTTCTTC
CASSQPRNNEQFF
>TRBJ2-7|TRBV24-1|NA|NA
TGTGCCACCAGTGACTCCCCGGACAGTCCCAAGCCCTACGAGCAGTACTTC
CATSDSPDSPKPYEQYF
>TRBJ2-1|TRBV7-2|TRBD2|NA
TGTGCCAGCGGAAGGACTAGCGGGAAGCACAATGAGCAGTTCTTC
CASGRTSGKHNEQFF
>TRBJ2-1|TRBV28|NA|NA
TGTGCCAGCAGTTTGGTAGTGGACTACCTCAATGAGCAGTTCTTC
CASSLVVDYLNEQFF
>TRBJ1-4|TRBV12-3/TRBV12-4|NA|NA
TGTGCCAGCAAGACGGGTCTGGGAAAACTGTTTTTT
CASKTGLGKLFF
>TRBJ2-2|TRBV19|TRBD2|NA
TGTGCCAGTAGTATTGGCGGGAGGTTGAACGCCGGGGAGCTGTTTTTT
CASSIGGRLNAGELFF
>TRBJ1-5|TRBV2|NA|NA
TGTGCCAGCCAGGGGCCGTCGGTTGGCAATCAGCCCCAGCATTTT
CASQGPSVGNQPQHF
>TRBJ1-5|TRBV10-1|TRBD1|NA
TGCGCCAGCAGACCCAGGGGGCGGGGGAGCAATCAGCCCCAGCATTTT
CASRPRGRGSNQPQHF
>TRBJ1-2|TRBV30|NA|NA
TGTGCCTGGAGTGGGCAGGGAAATGGCTACACCTTC
CAWSGQGNGYTF
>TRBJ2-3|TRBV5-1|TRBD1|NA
TGCGCCAGCAGCACCGAGTCAGGGGGCGCTGGGGATACGCAGTATTTT
CASSTESGGAGDTQYF
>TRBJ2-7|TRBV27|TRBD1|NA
TGTGCCAGCAAAGGATGGACAGGGGGTTCCTACGAGCAGTACTTC
CASKGWTGGSYEQYF
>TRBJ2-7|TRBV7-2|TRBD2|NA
TGTGCCAGCAGCCCCGATGTGGGAGGGCGTTCCTACGAGCAGTACTTC
CASSPDVGGRSYEQYF
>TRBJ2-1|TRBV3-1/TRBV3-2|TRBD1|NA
TGTGCCAGCAGCCAAGGCAGGGGGAACAATGAGCAGTTCTTC
CASSQGRGNNEQFF
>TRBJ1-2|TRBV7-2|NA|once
TGTGCCAGCAGCCCAGACAGGAGCTATGGCTACACCTTC
CASSPDRSYGYTF
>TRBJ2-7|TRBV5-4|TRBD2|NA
TGTGCCAGCAGCTCCATACTAGCGGGAGTGTACGAGCAGTACTTC
CASSSILAGVYEQYF
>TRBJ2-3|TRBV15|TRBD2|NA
TGTGCCACCAGCAGAGGGGTTAGCGGGAGAGGGGATACGCAGTATTTT
CATSRGVSGRGDTQYF
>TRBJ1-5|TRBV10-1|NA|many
TGCGCCAGCAGTGAGGGTATCTATAGCAATCAGCCCCAGCATTTT
CASSEGIYSNQPQHF
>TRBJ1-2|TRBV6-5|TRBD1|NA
TGTGCCAGCAGCCCATCGGGACAGCCAGGCTATGGCTACACCTTC
CASSPSGQPGYGYTF
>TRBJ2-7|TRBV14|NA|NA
TGTGCCAGCAGCCAAGACCCCGGGTATACCTACGAGCAGTACTTC
CASSQDPGYTYEQYF